What follows are 29 T cell receptor beta chains derived from one specimen sequenced in a study of neoadjuvant nivolumab and ipilimumab in lung cancer. Profiled with immunoSEQ multiplex PCR; TCRdb holds only in-frame clones, not every one. The sample carries some 26,000 clones, around four fifths recorded once. The starting material was tumor tissue, obtained after neoadjuvant nivolumab, alone or with ipilimumab, at or shortly before surgery. The receptors shown here come from an adult with non-small cell lung cancer.

This chain connects TRBV6-1 to TRBJ1-5; 7 nucleotides align to TRBD1. J lost 5 bases, V lost 0 bases, and 1 base had no gene match. The germline V gene encodes CDR1 MNHNS and CDR2 SASEGT. The CDR3 loop spans 14 amino acids. CDR3 sequence (DNA): TGTGCCAGCAGTGAAGCAGGGGGCGATCAGCCCCAGCATTTT. Its translation is CASSEAGGDQPQHF.

V and J are TRBV7-2 and TRBJ2-3; 14 bases fit TRBD2. There are 19 residues in the CDR3. Germline V gene lookup returns CDR1 SGHTA and CDR2 FQGNSA. V was pared by 6 bases and J by 4 bases, with 15 bases of the junction left unmatched. In nucleotides, the CDR3 is TGTGCCAGCAGTTCACCGTCCGGGACTAGCGGGAGACGGTCAGATACGCAGTATTTT. Its protein product is CASSSPSGTSGRRSDTQYF. The full variable domain, rest sourced from reference TRBV7-2 and TRBJ2-3, is GAGVSQSPSNKVTEKGKDVELRCDPISGHTALYWYRQSLGQGLEFLIYFQGNSAPDKSGLPSDRFSAERTGGSVSTLTIQRTQQEDSAVYLCASSSPSGTSGRRSDTQYFGPGTRLTVL.

The chain joins TRBV5-1 to TRBJ2-7, with D perhaps given as TRBD1 or TRBD2 (5 bases each). This CDR3 has 12 residues. From germline, CDR1 is SGHRS and CDR2 YFSETQ. Trimming cost V 4 bases and J 6 bases, with 11 bases left between them. CDR3 DNA sequence: TGCGCCAGCAGCCCCGGGACGACCGAGCAGTACTTC. It codes for CASSPGTTEQYF. The full variable domain, in which reference TRBV5-1 and TRBJ2-7 provide the parts outside the CDR3, is KAGVTQTPRYLIKTRGQQVTLSCSPISGHRSVSWYQQTPGQGLQFLFEYFSETQRNKGNFPGRFSGRQFSNSRSEMNVSTLELGDSALYLCASSPGTTEQYFGPGTRLTVT.

The chain links TRBV27 to TRBJ2-7; tentative D call: TRBD1 (6 bases). This CDR3 is 13 amino acids long. CDR1 and CDR2 (germline): MNHEY, SMNVEV (reference sequence). V lost 6 bases and J 4 bases, leaving 13 bases between the germline ends. The CDR3 DNA reads TGTGCCAGCAGCTCAGGGGATCGGTACGAGCAGTACTTC. Translation gives CASSSGDRYEQYF.

The chain couples TRBV19 to TRBJ2-7; 9 bases match TRBD1. V gave up 5 bases and J gave up 3 bases; unmatched junction bases: 20. Germline CDR1 LNHDA, CDR2 SQIVND (reference sequence). This CDR3 is built from 19 residues. The CDR3 sequence: CASSAQASGQGNVVYEQYF. The CDR3, as DNA: TGTGCCAGTAGTGCTCAGGCCTCCGGACAGGGGAACGTAGTCTACGAGCAGTACTTC.

This clone has just a few counts. The chain combines TRBV4-2 with TRBJ2-7; the match to TRBD2 covers 9 bases. The CDR3 runs to 15 residues. V gave up 1 base and J gave up 7 bases; unmatched junction bases: 8. The germline V gene encodes CDR1 LGHNA and CDR2 YNFKEQ. The CDR3 DNA is TGTGCCAGCAGCCAAGGGTCTAGCGGGAAGGGAGAGCAGTACTTC. This codes for CASSQGSSGKGEQYF.

DNA of the CDR3: TGTGCCAGCAGTGGTGGCGACGGAAATGAGCAGTTCTTC. This sequence encodes CASSGGDGNEQFF. The chain has TRBV6-1 and TRBJ2-1; no clear D gene. The CDR3 length is 13 residues. The germline gives CDR1 MNHNS, CDR2 SASEGT. Trimming took 4 bases from V and 7 from J, leaving 11 bases between them.

This rearrangement joins TRBV7-3 to TRBJ2-3; 8 bases match TRBD2. The CDR3 length is 16 residues. CDR1 and CDR2 (germline): SGHTA, FQGTGA. After removal of 4 bases from V and 3 bases from J, the junction contained 9 bases not matched to a gene. The CDR3 spells CASSSGSGSGTDTQYF. In DNA form, the CDR3 reads TGTGCCAGCAGCTCAGGGAGCGGGAGTGGGACAGATACGCAGTATTTT. The whole variable domain, filled in from reference TRBV7-3 and TRBJ2-3, reads GAGVSQTPSNKVTEKGKYVELRCDPISGHTALYWYRQSLGQGPEFLIYFQGTGAADDSGLPNDRFFAVRPEGSVSTLKIQRTERGDSAVYLCASSSGSGSGTDTQYFGPGTRLTVL.

This sequence joins TRBV20-1 and TRBJ1-2; D is unclear. The CDR3 has 11 residues. Germline V CDR1 and CDR2: DFQATT, SNEGSKA (reference sequence). Deletions cut 1 base from V and 3 bases from J, with 3 bases between. CDR3 sequence reads: CSARGDYGYTF. The CDR3 DNA is TGCAGTGCTAGAGGGGACTATGGCTACACCTTC.

In DNA, the CDR3 is TGTGCCAGCAGTAACCGGGACAGACTCACCGGGGAGCTGTTTTTT. It codes for CASSNRDRLTGELFF. The rearrangement joins TRBV6-6 to TRBJ2-2; 7 nucleotides line up with TRBD1. CDR3 length: 15 amino acids. Trimming cost V 5 bases and J 4 bases; bases outside gene matches: 7. The germline V gene encodes CDR1 MNHNY and CDR2 SVGAGI (reference sequence).

The rearrangement uses TRBV6-5 and TRBJ2-2; unclear D gene. V lost 6 bases and J 4 bases, leaving 9 bases between the germline ends. The germline CDR1 and CDR2 sequences are MNHEY and SVGAGI. The CDR3 loop spans 13 amino acids. The CDR3 region has the DNA TGTGCCAGCAGCCGCCGGTCCACCGGGGAGCTGTTTTTT. Its protein is CASSRRSTGELFF.

This clone was counted a single time. The gene calls are TRBV15 and TRBJ1-1; tentatively, D is TRBD1 (5 bases). This CDR3 contains 13 residues. CDR1 LNHNV and CDR2 YYDKDF come from the germline V gene (reference sequence). V was trimmed by 4 bases and J by 5 bases, leaving 11 bases between them. The CDR3: CATSTGVRTEAFF. CDR3 DNA: TGTGCCACCAGCACGGGGGTTCGGACTGAAGCTTTCTTT. Together with reference TRBV15 and TRBJ1-1, the CDR3 gives the full variable domain: DAMVIQNPRYQVTQFGKPVTLSCSQTLNHNVMYWYQQKSSQAPKLLFHYYDKDFNNEADTPDNFQSRRPNTSFCFLDIRSPGLGDTAMYLCATSTGVRTEAFFGQGTRLTVV.

This clone was detected a few times. This chain joins TRBV15 and TRBJ2-1; D perhaps matches TRBD1 (6 bases). CDR3 length: 15 amino acids. The germline V and J ends were trimmed by 10 bases and 0 bases, with 16 bases remaining between them. Germline CDR1 LNHNV, CDR2 YYDKDF (reference sequence). DNA of the CDR3: TGTGCCAGCGATACAGGGTTTAGCTCCTACAATGAGCAGTTCTTC. Translation: CASDTGFSSYNEQFF.

The sample holds one count of this clone. V and J are TRBV30 and TRBJ2-7, with 8 nucleotides matching TRBD1. V lost 2 bases, J lost 1 base, and 4 bases stayed unmatched. The germline V gene encodes CDR1 GTSNPN and CDR2 SVGIG (reference sequence). The CDR3 is 14 amino acids. Here the CDR3 DNA reads TGTGCCTGGAGTCGACAGGGGATATCCTACGAGCAGTACTTC. It codes for CAWSRQGISYEQYF.

The chain joins TRBV18 to TRBJ2-7; D is uncertain. This CDR3 spans 12 amino acids. Trimming left V 4 bases short and J 7 bases short, with 11 bases between. Germline V gene sequence: CDR1 KGHSH, CDR2 LQKENI. CDR3 DNA: TGTGCCAGCTCACGTACCCTGGGAGAGCAGTACTTC. It encodes CASSRTLGEQYF.

V is TRBV7-9 and J is TRBJ2-7; 8 positions match TRBD2. The CDR3 sequence is 16 residues long. CDR1 and CDR2 from the germline V gene are SEHNR and FQNEAQ (reference sequence). J lost 1 base, V lost 5 bases, and 10 bases had no gene match. CDR3 in amino acids: CASSPRGGVSSYEQYF. The CDR3, as DNA: TGTGCCAGCAGCCCCCGGGGGGGTGTTTCTTCCTACGAGCAGTACTTC.

The chain joins TRBV5-1 to TRBJ1-4, with a possible D match to TRBD1 (6 bases). The CDR3 extends over 14 amino acids. The V end lost 2 bases, the J end lost 5 bases, and 10 bases lay between the germline ends. The V gene's germline CDR1 is SGHRS and CDR2 YFSETQ. This chain's CDR3 is CASSFSDRNEKLFF. The CDR3 bases are TGCGCCAGCAGCTTTTCCGACAGGAATGAAAAACTGTTTTTT.

The gene calls are TRBV11-3 and TRBJ1-1; D unclear. This CDR3 has 13 residues. The germline V and J ends were trimmed by 0 bases and 10 bases, with 12 bases remaining between them. CDR1 SGHNT and CDR2 YENEEA come from the germline V gene. The CDR3 nucleotides read TGTGCCAGCAGCTTAGATATGGGCGAAGGAGCTTTCTTT. It is translated as CASSLDMGEGAFF.

V gene TRBV29-1 combines with J gene TRBJ1-2, with 8 positions matching TRBD1. The germline CDR1 and CDR2 sequences are SQVTM and ANQGSEA. The V segment lost 6 bases and the J segment 1 base; nucleotides outside the gene matches: 7. The CDR3 sequence is 14 residues long. Written as DNA, the CDR3 is TGCAGCGTAGGACAGGGAACTCATAACTATGGCTACACCTTC. Translated, it gives CSVGQGTHNYGYTF.

There are a few counts of this clone. The chain has TRBV6-5 and TRBJ1-2; D unclear. CDR3 length: 15 residues. The V gene lost 4 bases and the J gene lost 8 bases, with 20 bases spanning the gap. The V gene's germline CDR1 is MNHEY and CDR2 SVGAGI. Here the CDR3 reads CASSSGSGPMEGYTF. The CDR3 DNA is TGTGCCAGCAGTTCCGGCAGCGGACCTATGGAGGGCTACACCTTC.

This clone was counted once. This chain uses TRBV5-1 with TRBJ2-7, with 10 positions matching TRBD1. CDR3 length: 15 residues. V dropped 3 bases and J dropped 2; count of bases not matched to a gene: 5. The germline gives CDR1 SGHRS, CDR2 YFSETQ. CDR3 region: CASSSLTGGPYEQYF. For the CDR3, the DNA is TGCGCCAGCAGCTCGCTGACAGGGGGCCCCTACGAGCAGTACTTC.

The chain has TRBV11-2 and TRBJ2-1; D is uncertain. V was cut by 4 bases and J by 7 bases, with 8 bases left in between. In germline, CDR1 is SGHAT, CDR2 FQNNGV. The CDR3 is made up of 12 amino acids. CDR3 coding DNA: TGTGCCAGCAGCTACCGTGGGAATGAGCAGTTCTTC. Translation: CASSYRGNEQFF.

The chain carries TRBV11-2 and TRBJ2-1, with D uncertain. Trimming took 3 bases from V and 8 from J, leaving 17 bases between them. The CDR3 has 15 residues. CDR1 and CDR2 (germline): SGHAT, FQNNGV. CDR3 loop: CASSFSGPNNYEQFF. As DNA, the CDR3 is TGTGCCAGCAGCTTTTCCGGACCCAACAATTATGAGCAGTTCTTC.

The chain links TRBV29-1 to TRBJ2-7, with 8 bases aligning to TRBD2. The CDR3 totals 14 residues. CDR1 SQVTM and CDR2 ANQGSEA come from the germline V gene. V shed 4 bases and J 3 bases; nucleotides not matched to a gene: 8. CDR3 protein: CSVGRAGAGYEQYF. The DNA of the CDR3 is TGCAGCGTTGGTCGAGCGGGAGCGGGCTACGAGCAGTACTTC.

This clone was seen more than once but under ten times. V usage is TRBV25-1 and J usage is TRBJ1-1; D gene ambiguous. From germline, CDR1 is MGHDK and CDR2 SYGVNS. Trimming shortened V by 3 bases and J by 7 bases, and 9 bases separated the two germline ends. The CDR3 has 12 residues. The CDR3 loop reads CASSDQDVEAFF. DNA for the CDR3: TGTGCCAGCAGTGATCAAGACGTTGAAGCTTTCTTT.

The chain recombines TRBV5-6 with TRBJ2-7; 7 nucleotides match TRBD2. CDR1 is SGHDT, CDR2 YYEEEE, per germline. This CDR3 has 11 residues. V lost 7 bases and J lost 2; bases outside the gene matches: 0. The CDR3 sequence is CASGRAYEQYF. The CDR3, as DNA: TGTGCCAGCGGGAGGGCCTACGAGCAGTACTTC.

A few counts support this clone. V gene TRBV11-3 combines with J gene TRBJ2-1; 8 bases match TRBD1. The germline V gene encodes CDR1 SGHNT and CDR2 YENEEA. The CDR3 is 14 amino acids. J was trimmed by 5 bases and V by 5 bases; bases with no gene match: 5. CDR3 in amino acids: CASSPGQENNEQFF. DNA of the CDR3: TGTGCCAGCAGCCCGGGACAGGAGAACAATGAGCAGTTCTTC.

The chain carries TRBV5-1 and TRBJ1-5; D is possibly TRBD1 (5 bases). Germline V gene data show CDR1 as SGHRS and CDR2 as YFSETQ. V was cut by 5 bases and J by 0 bases, with 12 bases left in between. The CDR3 consists of 15 residues. DNA of the CDR3: TGCGCCAGCAGACAATCGACAGATAGCAATCAGCCCCAGCATTTT. This translates into CASRQSTDSNQPQHF. Variable domain in full (rest from reference TRBV5-1 and TRBJ1-5): KAGVTQTPRYLIKTRGQQVTLSCSPISGHRSVSWYQQTPGQGLQFLFEYFSETQRNKGNFPGRFSGRQFSNSRSEMNVSTLELGDSALYLCASRQSTDSNQPQHFGDGTRLSIL.

The J gene is TRBJ2-7, the V gene TRBV2; perhaps TRBD2 as D (6 bases). Trimming removed 2 bases from V and 6 bases from J, with 14 bases in between. The germline gives CDR1 SNHLY, CDR2 FYNNEI. This CDR3 is built from 14 residues. The CDR3 DNA reads as TGTGCCAGCAGTGAAACCCCGGGACTTGGCGAGCAGTACTTC. Translating it yields CASSETPGLGEQYF.